This T cell receptor (beta chain) was captured in a study of T cell responses to AZD1222 COVID-19 vaccine. Germline V lookup: CDR1 MDHEN, CDR2 SYDVKM. CDR3 length: 14 amino acids. Losses at the gene ends were 6 bases for V and 3 bases for J; bases not matched to a gene: 6. Sequencing was performed with immunoSEQ multiplex PCR; in TCRdb, only in-frame clones are kept and a portion is missing. The sample carries about 150,000 clones, over 70% recorded once. Sequencing was performed on peripheral blood, taken 28 days after the second AZD1222 dose. The clonotype originates from an adult who received the AZD1222 COVID-19 vaccine. V gene TRBV28 combines with J gene TRBJ2-7; 9 nucleotides line up with TRBD1. Written as DNA, the CDR3 is TGTGCCAGCAGAAGACTGACAGGGGGCTACGAGCAGTACTTC. The encoded protein is CASRRLTGGYEQYF.